The 16 T cell receptor beta chains below come from one sample, sequenced in a study of T cell responses to AZD1222 COVID-19 vaccine. Assay: immunoSEQ multiplex PCR; the TCRdb copy retains only in-frame clones and omits some. In the table there are 95,000 to 150,000 clones, 85% to 90% of which are singletons. This specimen consisted of peripheral blood, obtained on day 0 of AZD1222 vaccination. The receptor source for this set is an adult in good health.

This rearrangement joins TRBV2 to TRBJ1-4; 8 bases agree with TRBD1. CDR1 SNHLY and CDR2 FYNNEI come from the germline V gene. V lost 6 bases, J lost 3 bases, and 6 bases stayed unmatched. This CDR3 is built from 15 residues. CDR3 DNA: TGTGCCAGCAGCCTCCAGGGGGCAGCTAATGAAAAACTGTTTTTT. Translating gives CASSLQGAANEKLFF.

The chain has TRBV2 and TRBJ1-1, with D unresolved. V was pared by 2 bases and J by 5 bases, with 12 bases between. This CDR3 region has 14 residues. Germline V CDR1 and CDR2: SNHLY, FYNNEI. The CDR3 bases are TGTGCCAGCAGTGAACGGGTGGTCGGGACTGAAGCTTTCTTT. Translating it yields CASSERVVGTEAFF.

The V and J genes are TRBV18 and TRBJ2-5; 11 bases are a match to TRBD2. This CDR3 has 16 residues. Trimming at V came to 1 base and at J to 4 bases, leaving 5 bases not matched to a gene. The V gene's germline CDR1 is KGHSH and CDR2 LQKENI. CDR3: CASSPLTSGSRETQYF. In nucleotides, the CDR3 is TGTGCCAGCTCACCACTTACTAGCGGGAGTAGAGAGACCCAGTACTTC.

The rearrangement joins TRBV21-1 to TRBJ1-5. TRBV21-1 is recorded as a pseudogene. This CDR3 contains 18 residues. The DNA of the CDR3 is TGTGCCAGCAGCAAAGGGGTAAAACAGACGGGGGCAAGTCAGCCCCAGCATTTT. It specifies CASSKGVKQTGASQPQHF.

The CDR3 DNA reads as TGCGCCAGCAGTGACAATCCGGGACAGGGTGGAAAACTGTTTTTT. It specifies CASSDNPGQGGKLFF. The chain joins TRBV5-1 to TRBJ1-4, with 9 positions matching TRBD1. V shed 5 bases, J shed 10 bases, and the junction held 12 bases outside the gene matches. The length of the CDR3 is 15 residues. Germline CDR1 and CDR2: SGHRS and YFSETQ.

The gene calls are TRBV12-3 or TRBV12-4 and TRBJ1-6; no reliable D call. The CDR3 covers 13 residues. V lost 3 bases to trimming and J lost 7 bases, with 7 bases between them. The CDR3 reads CASSFFGNSPLHF. The CDR3, as DNA: TGTGCCAGCAGTTTTTTCGGGAATTCACCCCTCCACTTT.

This clone was counted a single time. The chain has TRBV5-1 and TRBJ2-5, with TRBD1 identical over 8 bases. CDR1 is SGHRS and CDR2 is YFSETQ in the germline V gene. V shed 3 bases, J shed 5 bases, and the junction held 12 bases outside the gene matches. The CDR3 length is 16 residues. CDR3 in amino acids: CASSSGTSGGLETQYF. The CDR3 bases are TGCGCCAGCAGCTCCGGGACCTCAGGGGGCCTGGAGACCCAGTACTTC.

V and J are TRBV12-3 or TRBV12-4 and TRBJ1-1, with 7 bases aligning to TRBD1. This CDR3 is 11 amino acids long. V was pared by 7 bases and J by 11 bases, with 7 bases of the junction left unmatched. The CDR3 sequence: CASTPGGAAFF. In DNA, the CDR3 is TGTGCCAGCACCCCAGGGGGGGCGGCTTTCTTT.

The chain combines TRBV4-1 with TRBJ2-7; 9 nucleotides align to TRBD1. Germline V CDR1 and CDR2: MGHRA, YSYEKL. With 5 bases clipped from V and 1 base from J, the junction kept 6 bases outside the gene matches. The CDR3 has 15 amino acids. The DNA of the CDR3 is TGCGCCAGCAGCACGGGACAGGGACCGTCCTACGAGCAGTACTTC. Protein sequence: CASSTGQGPSYEQYF.

The chain combines TRBV18 with TRBJ1-1; D not resolved. Trimming pared 2 bases from V and 1 base from J, leaving 14 bases between. The CDR3 covers 16 residues. Germline values: CDR1 KGHSH, CDR2 LQKENI. As DNA, the CDR3 is TGTGCCAGCTCACCAAATGTGGGCACCCAGAACACTGAAGCTTTCTTT. This translates into CASSPNVGTQNTEAFF. Based on the CDR3 plus reference TRBV18 and TRBJ1-1, the full variable domain is NAGVMQNPRHLVRRRGQEARLRCSPMKGHSHVYWYRQLPEEGLKFMVYLQKENIIDESGMPKERFSAEFPKEGPSILRIQQVVRGDSAAYFCASSPNVGTQNTEAFFGQGTRLTVV.

The CDR3 loop reads CASSGPSLSPLHF. CDR3 coding DNA: TGTGCCAGCAGTGGGCCTTCCTTGTCACCCCTCCACTTT. The chain links TRBV6-6 to TRBJ1-6; D is undetermined. V was clipped by 5 bases and J by 10 bases, with 12 bases between them. Germline V CDR1 and CDR2: MNHNY, SVGAGI (reference sequence). CDR3 length: 13 amino acids.

This rearrangement joins TRBV7-9 to TRBJ1-6, with a tentative D call TRBD1 (6 bases). Germline assignment: CDR1 SEHNR and CDR2 FQNEAQ (reference sequence). The V end lost 7 bases, the J end lost 5 bases, and 15 bases lay between the germline ends. This CDR3 has 15 amino acids. CDR3 sequence: CASTQRGGNNSPLHF. Here the CDR3 DNA reads TGTGCCAGCACCCAAAGGGGGGGGAATAATTCACCCCTCCACTTT.

The chain combines TRBV5-1 with TRBJ1-2; D is undetermined. There are 19 residues in the CDR3. Germline V CDR1 and CDR2: SGHRS, YFSETQ. Trimming took off 1 base at V and 7 bases at J, with 29 bases between the two ends. The CDR3 DNA sequence: TGCGCCAGCAGCTTGTCTTACCCTAAGCCCCCAGACGCTCCGGGTGGCTACACCTTC. Translating gives CASSLSYPKPPDAPGGYTF.

The genes are TRBV7-9 and TRBJ2-1; 7 nucleotides align to TRBD1. This CDR3 comprises 15 residues. Germline loops: CDR1 SEHNR, CDR2 FQNEAQ (reference sequence). V lost 5 bases to trimming and J lost 0 bases; unmatched junction nucleotides: 4. CDR3 loop: CASSPTGTSYNEQFF. The CDR3 DNA follows: TGTGCCAGCAGCCCGACAGGGACCTCCTACAATGAGCAGTTCTTC.

The chain recombines TRBV30 with TRBJ1-6, with a weak D call TRBD1 (6 bases). Trimming stripped 8 bases from V and 0 bases from J, with 11 bases between. The CDR3 is 14 amino acids. Germline CDR1 is GTSNPN and CDR2 is SVGIG (reference sequence). The CDR3 coding sequence is TGTGCCGTGACAGGCTACTCCTATAATTCACCCCTCCACTTT. It is translated as CAVTGYSYNSPLHF.

V gene TRBV10-1 combines with J gene TRBJ2-1, with TRBD2 matching 9 bases. Germline V CDR1 and CDR2: WNHNN, SYGVQD (reference sequence). After removal of 2 bases from V and 7 bases from J, the junction contained 12 bases not matched to a gene. CDR3 length: 17 residues. Written as DNA, the CDR3 is TGCGCCAGCAGTGAGAGCGTAGCGGGAGTCCTCGGGAATGAGCAGTTCTTC. Its protein product is CASSESVAGVLGNEQFF.